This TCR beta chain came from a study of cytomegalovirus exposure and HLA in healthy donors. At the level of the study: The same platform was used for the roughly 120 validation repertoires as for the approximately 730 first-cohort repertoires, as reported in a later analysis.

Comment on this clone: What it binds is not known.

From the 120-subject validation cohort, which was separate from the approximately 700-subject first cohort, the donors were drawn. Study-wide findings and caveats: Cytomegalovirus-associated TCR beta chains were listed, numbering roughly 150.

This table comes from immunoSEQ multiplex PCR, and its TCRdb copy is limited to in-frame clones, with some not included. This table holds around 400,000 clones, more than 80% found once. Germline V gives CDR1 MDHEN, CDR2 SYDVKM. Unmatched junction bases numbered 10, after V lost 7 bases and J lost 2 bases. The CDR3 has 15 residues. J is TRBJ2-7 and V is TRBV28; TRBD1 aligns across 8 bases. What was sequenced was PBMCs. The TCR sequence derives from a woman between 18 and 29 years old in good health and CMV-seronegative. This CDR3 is CASTLRAGGTYEQYF. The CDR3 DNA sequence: TGTGCCAGCACCCTGCGGGCAGGGGGCACCTACGAGCAGTACTTC.